The next 18 T cell receptor beta chains were all read from a single sample in a study of T cell responses to AZD1222 COVID-19 vaccine. Data came from immunoSEQ multiplex PCR; TCRdb stores just in-frame clones and leaves some out. The table includes 190,000 or so clones, about 88% detected once. Sequences were derived from peripheral blood, sampled 28 days after the second AZD1222 dose. Receptor source: an adult who received the AZD1222 COVID-19 vaccine.

This rearrangement joins TRBV28 to TRBJ2-2; D call uncertain. The CDR3 loop spans 13 amino acids. The germline V gene has CDR1 MDHEN and CDR2 SYDVKM. The V and J ends lost 5 bases and 4 bases respectively, with 8 bases between them. The CDR3 DNA follows: TGTGCCAGCAGTCGCTCGGGCACCGGGGAGCTGTTTTTT. Its protein is CASSRSGTGELFF.

The V and J genes are TRBV9 and TRBJ2-7, with D perhaps TRBD2 (6 bases). CDR3 length: 14 residues. V was trimmed by 2 bases and J by 5 bases, leaving 14 bases between them. Germline CDR1 and CDR2: SGDLS and YYNGEE. This CDR3 reads CASSVSGDPHEQYF. CDR3 DNA sequence: TGTGCCAGCAGCGTTTCGGGGGATCCCCACGAGCAGTACTTC.

V gene TRBV6-5 combines with J gene TRBJ2-3, with 8 bases that match TRBD1. V shed 2 bases and J 4 bases; nucleotides not matched to a gene: 5. Germline V gene data show CDR1 as MNHEY and CDR2 as SVGAGI. The CDR3 spans 15 residues. In nucleotides, the CDR3 is TGTGCCAGCAGTTACGGGCAGGGGGCGTCAGATACGCAGTATTTT. Translating it yields CASSYGQGASDTQYF.

J is TRBJ1-4 and V is TRBV20-1; D remains ambiguous. Germline loops: CDR1 DFQATT, CDR2 SNEGSKA (reference sequence). CDR3 length: 10 residues. Trimming removed 3 bases from V and 8 bases from J, with 4 bases in between. CDR3 loop: CSASDEKLFF. The CDR3 coding sequence is TGCAGTGCTAGTGACGAAAAACTGTTTTTT.

The chain carries TRBV4-2 and TRBJ2-2; D is perhaps TRBD2 (6 bases). This CDR3 region has 18 residues. Trimming removed 5 bases at V and 2 bases at J, with 21 bases between. CDR1 LGHNA and CDR2 YNFKEQ come from the germline V gene. The CDR3 protein is CASSSAPLGTPNTGELFF. DNA for the CDR3: TGTGCCAGCAGCTCGGCGCCCCTGGGGACTCCCAACACCGGGGAGCTGTTTTTT.

The chain is built from TRBV24-1 and TRBJ2-2; 8 bases fit TRBD1. CDR3 size: 15 residues. The junction had 5 bases not matched to a gene; V was cut back by 4 bases and J by 5 bases. Germline V CDR1 and CDR2: KGHDR, SFDVKD. The CDR3 loop reads CATSETGAGTGELFF. The DNA for the CDR3 is TGTGCCACCAGTGAGACAGGGGCGGGGACCGGGGAGCTGTTTTTT.

This chain joins TRBV29-1 and TRBJ1-1; maybe TRBD1 (6 bases). CDR3 length: 11 amino acids. Trimming cost V 7 bases and J 3 bases, with 9 bases left between them. In germline, CDR1 is SQVTM, CDR2 ANQGSEA. The DNA of the CDR3 is TGCAGCGCGAGGGGGGACACTGAAGCTTTCTTT. It codes for CSARGDTEAFF.

This CDR3 reads CASSSGASSGANVLTF. CDR3 DNA sequence: TGTGCCAGCAGTTCTGGGGCCTCCTCTGGGGCCAACGTCCTGACTTTC. This chain joins TRBV6-5 and TRBJ2-6, with TRBD1 as a possible D gene (5 bases). The CDR3 contains 16 residues. Trimming stripped 4 bases from V and 0 bases from J, with 10 bases between. Germline V CDR1 and CDR2: MNHEY, SVGAGI.

The V gene is TRBV6-5, the J gene TRBJ1-1, with D possibly being TRBD1 (6 bases). CDR3 length: 12 amino acids. The V end was cut by 4 bases, the J end by 6 bases, with 9 bases between. Looked up from germline, CDR1 is MNHEY and CDR2 is SVGAGI. The CDR3 bases are TGTGCCAGCAGTTTGGGGGCGGCTGAAGCTTTCTTT. Translated: CASSLGAAEAFF.

This rearrangement joins TRBV7-9 to TRBJ2-2; D not resolved. CDR3 length equals 14 residues. Trimming removed 3 bases from V and 7 bases from J, with 12 bases in between. The V gene's germline CDR1 is SEHNR and CDR2 FQNEAQ (reference sequence). The CDR3 is CASSFTALVGELFF. As DNA, the CDR3 is TGTGCCAGCAGCTTTACAGCGTTGGTCGGGGAGCTGTTTTTT.

The rearrangement uses TRBV21-1 and TRBJ2-3; the table calls TRBD1, which could not be checked here. TRBV21-1 is a listed pseudogene. The CDR3 extends over 19 amino acids. DNA for the CDR3: TGTGCCAGCAGCAAAGGGTCGTCTTGGACAGGGGACCGCACAGATACGCAGTATTTT. It translates to CASSKGSSWTGDRTDTQYF.

The genes are TRBV4-1 and TRBJ2-1, with 14 positions matching TRBD2. The CDR3 is 15 amino acids. The germline V gene encodes CDR1 MGHRA and CDR2 YSYEKL. V lost 4 bases, J lost 8 bases, and 4 bases stayed unmatched. The CDR3 region has the DNA TGCGCCAGCAGCCCGGGACTAGCGGGAGTTTATGAGCAGTTCTTC. Its protein is CASSPGLAGVYEQFF.

This chain connects TRBV4-3 to TRBJ2-7, with TRBD1 matching over 7 bases. CDR1 is LGHNA and CDR2 is YSLEER in the germline V gene. This CDR3 region has 13 residues. After removal of 4 bases from V and 5 bases from J, the junction contained 5 bases not matched to a gene. The CDR3 spells CASSPGTADEQYF. The CDR3 DNA reads as TGCGCCAGCAGCCCCGGGACAGCCGACGAGCAGTACTTC.

The chain links TRBV6-5 to TRBJ2-7; tentative D call: TRBD2 (7 bases). Germline V lookup: CDR1 MNHEY, CDR2 SVGAGI. CDR3 size: 12 residues. V was clipped by 6 bases and J by 5 bases, with 11 bases between them. The CDR3 nucleotides read TGTGCCAGCAGGAGGGGGGGTAACGAGCAGTACTTC. Its translation is CASRRGGNEQYF.

The CDR3 is CASSLVRGANNSPLHF. The CDR3 DNA sequence: TGTGCCAGCAGCTTGGTCAGAGGGGCAAATAATTCACCCCTCCACTTT. The chain joins TRBV5-4 to TRBJ1-6; D is possibly TRBD1 (5 bases). The germline gives CDR1 SGHNT, CDR2 YYREEE (reference sequence). The germline V and J ends were trimmed by 0 bases and 5 bases, with 12 bases remaining between them. This CDR3 has 16 amino acids.

The rearrangement joins TRBV7-2 to TRBJ1-2, with 7 bases that match TRBD1. V lost 5 bases and J lost 5; bases outside the gene matches: 5. Germline assignment: CDR1 SGHTA and CDR2 FQGNSA. This CDR3 spans 13 amino acids. The CDR3 coding sequence is TGTGCCAGCAGCCCCGGACAGGTTTATGGCTACACCTTC. Its translation: CASSPGQVYGYTF.

This CDR3 reads CATRGTSGGKETQYF. The CDR3 region has the DNA TGTGCCACCAGGGGGACTAGCGGGGGGAAAGAGACCCAGTACTTC. V is TRBV24-1 and J is TRBJ2-5; TRBD2 agrees at 15 bases. In germline, CDR1 is KGHDR, CDR2 SFDVKD. This CDR3 has 15 residues. J was trimmed by 3 bases and V by 7 bases; bases with no gene match: 2.

The V gene is TRBV28, the J gene TRBJ1-3, with D maybe TRBD1 (5 bases). V was trimmed by 11 bases and J by 7 bases, leaving 18 bases between them. Germline lookup yields CDR1 MDHEN and CDR2 SYDVKM. The CDR3 has 13 amino acids. The CDR3 region has the DNA TGTGCCGCGGGAGGGGATCGGCGGAACACCATATATTTT. This sequence encodes CAAGGDRRNTIYF.